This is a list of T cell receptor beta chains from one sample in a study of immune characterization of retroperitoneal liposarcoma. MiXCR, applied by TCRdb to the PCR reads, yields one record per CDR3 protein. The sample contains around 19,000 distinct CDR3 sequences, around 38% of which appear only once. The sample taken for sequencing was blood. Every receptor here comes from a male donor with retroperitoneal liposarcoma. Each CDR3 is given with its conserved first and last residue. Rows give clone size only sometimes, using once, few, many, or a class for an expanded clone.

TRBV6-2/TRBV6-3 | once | CASTQGGASYNEQFF
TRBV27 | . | CASRKPGLANTGELFF
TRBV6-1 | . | CATDKSAGYTDTQYF
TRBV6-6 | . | CASSYVRGTGELFF
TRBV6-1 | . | CASSESPDRDTQFF
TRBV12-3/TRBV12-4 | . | CASSLGVRNEQFF
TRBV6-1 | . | CASSRDNYNEQFF
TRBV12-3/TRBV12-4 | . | CASSRLAEQFF
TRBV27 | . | CASSDGTGDSEQYF
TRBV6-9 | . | CASRSRGYTQAFF
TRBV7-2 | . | CASSLVGSASTDTQYF
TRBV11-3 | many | CASSSGHRYEQFF
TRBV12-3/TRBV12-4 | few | CASSLGVRNEQYF
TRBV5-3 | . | CASSPGTRAYTDTQYF
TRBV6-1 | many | CASSERMLGQGVNNEQFF
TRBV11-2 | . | CASSFVGGTYIIEQFF